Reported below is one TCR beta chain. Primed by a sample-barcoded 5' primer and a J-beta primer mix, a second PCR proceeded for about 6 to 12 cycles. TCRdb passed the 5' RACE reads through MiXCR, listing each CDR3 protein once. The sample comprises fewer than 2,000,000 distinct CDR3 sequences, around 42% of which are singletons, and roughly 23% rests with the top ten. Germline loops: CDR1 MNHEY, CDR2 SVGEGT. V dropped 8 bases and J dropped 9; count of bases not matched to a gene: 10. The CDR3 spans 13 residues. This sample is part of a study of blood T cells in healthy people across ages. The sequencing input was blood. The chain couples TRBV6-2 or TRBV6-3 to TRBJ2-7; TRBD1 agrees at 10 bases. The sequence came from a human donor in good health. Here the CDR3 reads CASRGQGEPAQYF. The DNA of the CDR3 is TGTGCCAGCCGCGGACAGGGGGAACCAGCGCAGTACTTC.